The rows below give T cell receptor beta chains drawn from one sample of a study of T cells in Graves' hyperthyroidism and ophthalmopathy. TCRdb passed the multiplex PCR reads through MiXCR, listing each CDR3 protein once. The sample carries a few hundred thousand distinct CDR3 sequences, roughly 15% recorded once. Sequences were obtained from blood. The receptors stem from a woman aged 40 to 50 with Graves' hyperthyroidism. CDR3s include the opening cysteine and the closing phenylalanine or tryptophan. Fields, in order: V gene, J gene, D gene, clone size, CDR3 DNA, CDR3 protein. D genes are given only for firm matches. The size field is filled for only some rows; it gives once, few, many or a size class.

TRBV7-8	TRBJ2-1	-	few	TGTGCCAGCAGCTTAGGGACAAAAAAGAACAATGAGCAGTTCTTC	CASSLGTKKNNEQFF
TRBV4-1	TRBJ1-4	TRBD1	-	TGCGCCAGCAGCCAATTGACAGGGCGCGGTGAAAAACTGTTTTTT	CASSQLTGRGEKLFF
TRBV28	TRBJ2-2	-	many	TGTGCCAGCTCGATTGCGGGCACCGGGGAGCTGTTTTTT	CASSIAGTGELFF
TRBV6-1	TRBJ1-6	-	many	TGTGCCAGCAGCAAACCGGGACTCCGGGGTTCACCCCTCCACTTT	CASSKPGLRGSPLHF
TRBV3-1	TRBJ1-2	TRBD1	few	TGTGCCAGCAGCCGATTTCTAAGGACAGGAACTAACTATGGCTACACCTTC	CASSRFLRTGTNYGYTF
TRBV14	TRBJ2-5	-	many	TGTGCCAGCAGCCTATTCGGGGAGACCCAGTACTTC	CASSLFGETQYF
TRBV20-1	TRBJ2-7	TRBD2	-	TGCAGTGCTAGCCCGTTGGCGGGAGTCGACGAGCAGTACTTC	CSASPLAGVDEQYF
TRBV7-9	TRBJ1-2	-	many	TGTGCCAGCAGTTTGGGGGCGAGTAACTATGGCTACACCTTC	CASSLGASNYGYTF
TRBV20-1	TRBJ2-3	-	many	TGCAGTGCTAGCGGACTTCCCCCCCTCACAGATACGCAGTATTTT	CSASGLPPLTDTQYF
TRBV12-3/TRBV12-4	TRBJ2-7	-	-	TGTGCCAGCAGCCTTGACAGGCACGAGCAGCACTTC	CASSLDRHEQHF
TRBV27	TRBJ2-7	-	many	TGTGCCAGCAGTTTGAAGTCCGCTAGCGAGCAGTACTTC	CASSLKSASEQYF
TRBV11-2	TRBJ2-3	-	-	TGTACCAGCAGCTCCGGGACTAGCACAGATACGCAGTATTTT	CTSSSGTSTDTQYF
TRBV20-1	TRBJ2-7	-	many	TGCAGTGCTAGAGAGGAAGCCGGATTTCACGCGGACTACGAGCAGTACTTC	CSAREEAGFHADYEQYF
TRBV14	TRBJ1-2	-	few	TGTGCCAGCGGCCAAGGAGTTGGCGGCTACACCTTC	CASGQGVGGYTF
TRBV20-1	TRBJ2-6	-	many	TGCAGTGCTAGAGATGTTTTGGGGGGCGAAGGTGGGGCCAACGTCCTGACTTTC	CSARDVLGGEGGANVLTF
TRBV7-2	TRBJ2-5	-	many	TGTGCCAGCAGCGCACCCTCGGGACTGCAAGAGACCCAGTACTTC	CASSAPSGLQETQYF
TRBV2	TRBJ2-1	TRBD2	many	TGTGCCAGCAGTGAAACCCCTAAGACTAGCGGGAGGGCCCCTGAGCAGTTCTTC	CASSETPKTSGRAPEQFF
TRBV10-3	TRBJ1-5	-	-	TGTGCCATCAGTGAGTCGAGAGGCGGGGGTCTCCAGCCCCAGCATTTT	CAISESRGGGLQPQHF
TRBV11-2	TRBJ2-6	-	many	TGTGCCAGCAGCAAAGGATCCCAATCTGGGGCCAACGTCCTGACTTTC	CASSKGSQSGANVLTF
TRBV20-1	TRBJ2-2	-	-	TGCAGTGCGCTCCTGTTCGGGGCTAACACCGGGGAGCTGTTTTTT	CSALLFGANTGELFF
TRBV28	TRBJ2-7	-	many	TGTGCCAGCGCCGGGACAATTCCCCCCTACGAGCAGTACTTC	CASAGTIPPYEQYF
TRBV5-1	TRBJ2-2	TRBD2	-	TGCGCCAGCAGCTCCGCTAGCGGGAGTGTTACCGGGGAGCTGTTTTTT	CASSSASGSVTGELFF
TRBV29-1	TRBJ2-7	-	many	TGCAGCGGTTCTCAGGGAAGGTATGACGAGCAGTACTTC	CSGSQGRYDEQYF
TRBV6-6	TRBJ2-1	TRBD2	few	TGTGCCAGCAGTTACGGCGGGAGGGCCGACAATGAGCAGTTCTTC	CASSYGGRADNEQFF
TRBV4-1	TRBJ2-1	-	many	TGCGCCAGCAGCCAAGAGGACAACTCCTACAATGAGCAGTTCTTC	CASSQEDNSYNEQFF
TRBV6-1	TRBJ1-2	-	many	TGTGCCAGCAGTGAGACAGAGAAGTATGGCTACACCTTC	CASSETEKYGYTF
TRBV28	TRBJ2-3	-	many	TGTGCCAGCAGTCGGGAGAGGGGCGCAGATACGCAGTATTTT	CASSRERGADTQYF
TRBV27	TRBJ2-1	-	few	TGTGCCAGCAGTTCTATGGCCAGACAGTTCTTC	CASSSMARQFF
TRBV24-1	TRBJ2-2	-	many	TGTGCCACCAGTGCCACAGGGAGCACCGGGGAGCTGTTTTTT	CATSATGSTGELFF
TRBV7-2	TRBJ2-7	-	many	TGTGCCAGCAGCCCGCTGGGGACCGGAAGGGACGAGCAGTACTTC	CASSPLGTGRDEQYF
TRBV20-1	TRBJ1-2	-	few	TGCAGTGCCTACAAGTACGGCTACACCTTC	CSAYKYGYTF
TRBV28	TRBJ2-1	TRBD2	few	TGTGCCAGCAGTCCGCAGACTAGCGGGAGCTCCTACAATGAGCAGTTCTTC	CASSPQTSGSSYNEQFF
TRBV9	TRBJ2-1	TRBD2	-	TGTGCCAGCAGCCCAAAAAGAGCGGGAGTGGGCTATGAGCAGTTCTTC	CASSPKRAGVGYEQFF
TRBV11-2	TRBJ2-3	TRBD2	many	TGTGCCAGCAGTTCCGGGACTAGCGGGAGTGTAACAGATACGCAGTATTTT	CASSSGTSGSVTDTQYF
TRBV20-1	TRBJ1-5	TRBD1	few	TGCAGTGCTAGGCAACCCGGGACAGGGATCAATCAGCCCCAGCATTTT	CSARQPGTGINQPQHF
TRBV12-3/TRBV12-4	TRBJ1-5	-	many	TGTGCCAGCCGATCAAATGTAAAACAGCCCCAGCATTTT	CASRSNVKQPQHF
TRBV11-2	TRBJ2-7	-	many	TGTGCCAGCAGCTTAGGTAGTTTGACAGGGACTCGCGAGCAGTACTTC	CASSLGSLTGTREQYF
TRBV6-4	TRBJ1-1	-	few	TGTGCCAGCAGTGACGAGTTTGGGACTGAAGCTTTCTTT	CASSDEFGTEAFF
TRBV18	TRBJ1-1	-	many	TGTGCCAGCTCACCGCGATACACTGAAGCTTTCTTT	CASSPRYTEAFF
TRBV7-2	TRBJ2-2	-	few	TGTGCCAGCAGCTTTACAGGGAGGGAGACCGGGGAGCTGTTTTTT	CASSFTGRETGELFF
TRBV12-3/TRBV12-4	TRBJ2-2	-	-	TGTGCCAGCACTGTACATGCCTACGGGGAGCTGTTTTTT	CASTVHAYGELFF
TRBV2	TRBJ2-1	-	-	TGTGCCAGCAGTGAAGTTGATGAGCAGTTCTTC	CASSEVDEQFF
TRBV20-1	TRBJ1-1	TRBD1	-	TGCAGTGCAATCACCGACAGGGCGAACACTGAAGCTTTCTTT	CSAITDRANTEAFF
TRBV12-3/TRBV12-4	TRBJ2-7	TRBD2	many	TGTGCCAGCGGGGGAGTAGCGGGTAGCGCCTACGAGCAGTACTTC	CASGGVAGSAYEQYF
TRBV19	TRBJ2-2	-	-	TGTGCCAGTAGTAGTCCTAGCGCGAACACCGGGGAGCTGTTTTTT	CASSSPSANTGELFF
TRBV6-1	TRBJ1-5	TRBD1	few	TGTGCCAGCAGGACAGGGGGCCTTAATCAGCCCCAGCATTTT	CASRTGGLNQPQHF
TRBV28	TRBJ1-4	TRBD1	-	TGTGCCAGCAGTTTAACAGGGGCCAATAATAATGAAAAACTGTTTTTT	CASSLTGANNNEKLFF
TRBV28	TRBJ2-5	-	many	TGTGCCAGCAGGCCCTGGGGGCAAATTAAAGAGACCCAGTACTTC	CASRPWGQIKETQYF